What follows are 32 T cell receptor beta chains derived from one specimen sequenced in a study of immune evolution from preneoplasia to lung adenocarcinoma. Repertoires were generated with immunoSEQ multiplex PCR, while TCRdb's copy carries only in-frame clones and drops some. The sample has about 12,000 clones, about 84% seen once. The sequenced sample was FFPE tissue from an adenomatous hyperplasia lung lesion. Subset specified: atypical adenomatous hyperplasia (AAH), lung preneoplasia. Receptors were obtained from a person between 50 and 70 years old with lung adenocarcinoma.

CDR3 sequence (DNA): TGTGCCAGCAGCTCGGATATAGCCAAAAACATTCAGTACTTC. This translates into CASSSDIAKNIQYF. The gene calls are TRBV11-3 and TRBJ2-4; D is ambiguous. The germline gives CDR1 SGHNT, CDR2 YENEEA. This CDR3 spans 14 amino acids. V was cut by 4 bases and J by 0 bases, with 7 bases left in between.

The chain carries TRBV19 and TRBJ2-2; D not resolved. Germline V gene sequence: CDR1 LNHDA, CDR2 SQIVND (reference sequence). The CDR3 runs to 16 residues. The V end was cut by 4 bases, the J end by 6 bases, with 18 bases between. CDR3 bases: TGTGCCAGTAGTAGCCGCTGGCTAGGCGAAGCCGGGGAGCTGTTTTTT. Protein: CASSSRWLGEAGELFF.

This clone was counted once. This rearrangement joins TRBV7-9 to TRBJ1-1; D might be TRBD1 (6 bases). V was shortened by 4 bases and J by 10 bases, with 16 bases between the two germline ends. This CDR3 comprises 13 residues. Germline values: CDR1 SEHNR, CDR2 FQNEAQ (reference sequence). The CDR3 DNA reads as TGTGCCAGCAGCTCGACAGGTAGGGCCCCAGCTTTCTTT. The encoded protein is CASSSTGRAPAFF.

This clone showed up just once. V is TRBV11-3 and J is TRBJ1-2; 9 bases are a match to TRBD1. The germline CDR1 and CDR2 sequences are SGHNT and YENEEA. V was pared by 5 bases and J by 8 bases, with 6 bases of the junction left unmatched. This CDR3 is built from 13 residues. The CDR3 region is CASSPGQGWGYTF. The CDR3, as DNA: TGTGCCAGCAGCCCGGGACAGGGCTGGGGCTACACCTTC.

The rearrangement joins TRBV19 to TRBJ1-5, with D possibly matching TRBD1 (5 bases). This CDR3 comprises 15 residues. CDR1 and CDR2 from the germline V gene are LNHDA and SQIVND (reference sequence). V gave up 5 bases and J gave up 0 bases, with 11 bases separating them. CDR3 amino acids: CASSVGALSNQPQHF. DNA for the CDR3: TGTGCCAGTAGTGTAGGGGCACTTAGCAATCAGCCCCAGCATTTT.

This chain links TRBV7-8 with TRBJ1-5; 7 nucleotides agree with TRBD1. Germline assignment: CDR1 SGHVS and CDR2 FQNEAQ. V gave up 5 bases and J gave up 9 bases; unmatched junction bases: 10. This CDR3 spans 14 amino acids. The CDR3 DNA follows: TGTGCCAGCAGCCTCCGGGACAGTGCCGGGCCCCAGCATTTT. This codes for CASSLRDSAGPQHF.

CDR3: CASSVGSTKVRAFF. CDR3 DNA sequence: TGTGCCAGCAGCGTAGGGAGCACCAAAGTTAGAGCTTTCTTT. The chain carries TRBV9 and TRBJ1-1; no firm D call. The CDR3 loop spans 14 amino acids. Looked up from germline, CDR1 is SGDLS and CDR2 is YYNGEE. Trimming cost V 0 bases and J 10 bases, with 16 bases left between them. Supplemented by reference TRBV9 and TRBJ1-1, the full variable domain reads DSGVTQTPKHLITATGQRVTLRCSPRSGDLSVYWYQQSLDQGLQFLIQYYNGEERAKGNILERFSAQQFPDLHSELNLSSLELGDSALYFCASSVGSTKVRAFFGQGTRLTVV.

The chain joins TRBV28 to TRBJ1-1, with 7 bases aligning to TRBD1. Germline CDR1 MDHEN, CDR2 SYDVKM. The CDR3 is 14 amino acids. Trimming at V came to 4 bases and at J to 2 bases, leaving 4 bases not matched to a gene. CDR3 DNA sequence: TGTGCCAGCAGTTCAGGGGGGCTAAACACTGAAGCTTTCTTT. Residues: CASSSGGLNTEAFF.

The gene calls are TRBV5-1 and TRBJ2-3; no firm D call. Germline V gene sequence: CDR1 SGHRS, CDR2 YFSETQ. This CDR3 has 15 residues. Trimming took off 0 bases at V and 0 bases at J, with 8 bases between the two ends. The CDR3 sequence is CASSLAFRSTDTQYF. The CDR3 DNA is TGCGCCAGCAGCTTGGCGTTCCGTAGCACAGATACGCAGTATTTT.

In this sample, this clone turned up a few times. This sample also contains other DNA sequences that code for the same CDR3. The rearrangement links TRBV6-4 to TRBJ2-3; D unclear. Germline CDR1 and CDR2: MRHNA and SNTAGT. The CDR3 is made up of 16 amino acids. V lost 2 bases and J lost 3, with 15 bases in between. For the CDR3, the DNA is TGTGCCAGCAGTGACGTAGGACGCGCACCAACAGATACGCAGTATTTT. This codes for CASSDVGRAPTDTQYF.

The chain is built from TRBV7-9 and TRBJ1-2; a weak D match, TRBD1 (5 bases). The CDR3 extends over 13 amino acids. Germline CDR1 SEHNR, CDR2 FQNEAQ (reference sequence). V was clipped by 4 bases and J by 6 bases, with 12 bases between them. In DNA, the CDR3 is TGTGCCAGCAGCTGGGACGTTCTGGATGGCTACACCTTC. This encodes CASSWDVLDGYTF. Full variable domain (missing parts from reference TRBV7-9 and TRBJ1-2): DTGVSQNPRHKITKRGQNVTFRCDPISEHNRLYWYRQTLGQGPEFLTYFQNEAQLEKSRLLSDRFSAERPKGSFSTLEIQRTEQGDSAMYLCASSWDVLDGYTFGSGTRLTVV.

A few counts support this clone. The rearrangement joins TRBV27 to TRBJ1-2; 9 bases match TRBD1. Per germline, CDR1 MNHEY and CDR2 SMNVEV (reference sequence). Losses at the gene ends were 0 bases for V and 6 bases for J; bases not matched to a gene: 5. This CDR3 spans 15 amino acids. The DNA of the CDR3 is TGTGCCAGCAGTTTATCGTACAGGGGGCTGCATGGCTACACCTTC. It translates to CASSLSYRGLHGYTF.

This clone is termed large. J is TRBJ2-1 and V is TRBV6-1; unclear D gene. V was trimmed by 6 bases and J by 6 bases, leaving 3 bases between them. Germline V lookup: CDR1 MNHNS, CDR2 SASEGT. This CDR3 has 10 residues. The CDR3 nucleotides are TGTGCCAGCAGAGCCAATGAGCAGTTCTTC. Amino acids: CASRANEQFF.

J is TRBJ2-1 and V is TRBV19; a possible D gene is TRBD2 (6 bases). This CDR3 is built from 11 residues. Germline V gives CDR1 LNHDA, CDR2 SQIVND (reference sequence). V shed 7 bases and J shed 9 bases, with 10 bases lying between them. Here the CDR3 reads CASKEGSEQFF. The CDR3 DNA sequence: TGTGCCAGTAAGGAGGGGAGTGAGCAGTTCTTC.

V and J are TRBV29-1 and TRBJ1-2, with D unclear. V was clipped by 4 bases and J by 2 bases, with 8 bases between them. The CDR3 sequence is 12 residues long. Per germline, CDR1 SQVTM and CDR2 ANQGSEA. The CDR3 reads CSVVTANYGYTF. The CDR3 DNA sequence: TGCAGCGTTGTAACGGCGAACTATGGCTACACCTTC. Full variable domain (rest looked up from reference TRBV29-1 and TRBJ1-2): SAVISQKPSRDICQRGTSLTIQCQVDSQVTMMFWYRQQPGQSLTLIATANQGSEATYESGFVIDKFPISRPNLTFSTLTVSNMSPEDSSIYLCSVVTANYGYTFGSGTRLTVV.

The J gene is TRBJ1-4, the V gene TRBV6-5; D might be TRBD1 (5 bases). In germline, CDR1 is MNHEY, CDR2 SVGAGI. The CDR3 runs 16 residues. V was clipped by 2 bases and J by 7 bases, with 17 bases between them. CDR3: CASSYGVGGTSEKLFF. The CDR3 nucleotides are TGTGCCAGCAGTTACGGGGTTGGGGGAACGAGTGAAAAACTGTTTTTT.

This sequence joins TRBV7-9 and TRBJ1-4; D gene uncertain. V was pared by 6 bases and J by 6 bases, with 20 bases between. This CDR3 has 16 residues. The germline gives CDR1 SEHNR, CDR2 FQNEAQ (reference sequence). Here the CDR3 reads CASSSGLFQGDEKLFF. For the CDR3, the DNA is TGTGCCAGCAGTTCCGGACTTTTTCAAGGAGATGAAAAACTGTTTTTT.

This chain connects TRBV6-1 to TRBJ2-2, with D tentatively TRBD2 (5 bases). The CDR3 has 14 residues. Germline V gene lookup returns CDR1 MNHNS and CDR2 SASEGT. With 7 bases removed from V and 6 bases from J, the gap between germline ends came to 15 bases. The CDR3 DNA follows: TGTGCCAGCACCCGGGGTGGTTCGGCCGGGGAGCTGTTTTTT. Protein: CASTRGGSAGELFF.

The chain links TRBV9 to TRBJ1-5; D unclear. The germline V gene encodes CDR1 SGDLS and CDR2 YYNGEE. The length of the CDR3 is 16 residues. V lost 0 bases and J lost 0, with 10 bases in between. CDR3 loop: CASSVGSWDSNQPQHF. The CDR3 nucleotides are TGTGCCAGCAGCGTAGGGTCTTGGGATAGCAATCAGCCCCAGCATTTT.

This chain uses TRBV7-2 with TRBJ2-3; no firm D call. Germline V gives CDR1 SGHTA, CDR2 FQGNSA. The CDR3 is 11 residues long. V lost 3 bases and J 6 bases, leaving 4 bases between the germline ends. The CDR3 sequence is CASSFVDTQYF. The CDR3, as DNA: TGTGCCAGCAGCTTTGTCGATACGCAGTATTTT. Supplemented by reference TRBV7-2 and TRBJ2-3, the full variable domain reads GAGVSQSPSNKVTEKGKDVELRCDPISGHTALYWYRQSLGQGLEFLIYFQGNSAPDKSGLPSDRFSAERTGGSVSTLTIQRTQQEDSAVYLCASSFVDTQYFGPGTRLTVL.

This chain connects TRBV7-2 to TRBJ2-7; 14 bases are a match to TRBD2. V dropped 5 bases and J dropped 6; count of bases not matched to a gene: 6. In germline, CDR1 is SGHTA, CDR2 FQGNSA. The CDR3 totals 15 residues. CDR3 region: CASSLGLAGVREQYF. The CDR3 DNA reads as TGTGCCAGCAGCCTGGGACTAGCGGGAGTACGCGAGCAGTACTTC.

This clone was counted between two and nine times. This chain connects TRBV19 to TRBJ1-3, with 7 positions matching TRBD1. V shed 1 base and J 3 bases; nucleotides not matched to a gene: 6. CDR1 LNHDA and CDR2 SQIVND come from the germline V gene (reference sequence). The CDR3 spans 16 residues. The DNA of the CDR3 is TGTGCCAGTAGTATAGTAGCACAGGGGTTTGGAAACACCATATATTTT. Encoded protein: CASSIVAQGFGNTIYF.

The V gene is TRBV7-9, the J gene TRBJ2-2; D ambiguous. Germline V lookup: CDR1 SEHNR, CDR2 FQNEAQ (reference sequence). The CDR3 spans 15 residues. The germline V and J ends were trimmed by 4 bases and 6 bases, with 15 bases remaining between them. CDR3 residues: CASSSGFKVSGELFF. The DNA for the CDR3 is TGTGCCAGCAGCTCGGGTTTCAAAGTCTCCGGGGAGCTGTTTTTT.

J is TRBJ2-2 and V is TRBV7-8, with TRBD2 matching over 10 bases. This CDR3 is 15 amino acids long. V was clipped by 4 bases and J by 5 bases; unmatched bases: 4. Germline assignment: CDR1 SGHVS and CDR2 FQNEAQ. The DNA of the CDR3 is TGTGCCAGCAGCTATAGCGGGAGGATTACCGGGGAGCTGTTTTTT. Its translation: CASSYSGRITGELFF.

This clone was found once. This chain connects TRBV19 to TRBJ1-2; tentative D call: TRBD1 (6 bases). This CDR3 spans 16 amino acids. Germline CDR1 LNHDA, CDR2 SQIVND (reference sequence). Trimming removed 8 bases from V and 4 bases from J, with 23 bases in between. CDR3 sequence: CASGQTGTRASYGYTF. DNA of the CDR3: TGTGCCAGTGGGCAGACCGGGACAAGGGCGTCCTATGGCTACACCTTC.

CDR3 DNA: TGTGCCAGTAGTTTCGGCAGGGGGCATGACACCGGGGAGCTGTTTTTT. Protein: CASSFGRGHDTGELFF. The gene calls are TRBV19 and TRBJ2-2; 8 bases fit TRBD1. Per germline, CDR1 LNHDA and CDR2 SQIVND (reference sequence). The CDR3 length is 16 residues. The junction had 8 bases not matched to a gene; V was cut back by 5 bases and J by 3 bases.

The chain has TRBV9 and TRBJ1-1; D is perhaps TRBD1 (6 bases). CDR1 SGDLS and CDR2 YYNGEE come from the germline V gene. This CDR3 has 15 amino acids. Trimming stripped 6 bases from V and 2 bases from J, with 17 bases between. The DNA of the CDR3 is TGTGCCAGCACCGCGGGGGGCAGGGTAAACACTGAAGCTTTCTTT. Amino acid sequence: CASTAGGRVNTEAFF.

The CDR3 DNA sequence: TGTGCCAGCAGCAGCGGACTTGATAACACTGAAGCTTTCTTT. Protein: CASSSGLDNTEAFF. This chain links TRBV5-5 with TRBJ1-1; unclear D gene. Germline V gives CDR1 SGHKS, CDR2 YYEKEE (reference sequence). The CDR3 is made up of 14 amino acids. The V gene lost 4 bases and the J gene lost 2 bases, with 12 bases spanning the gap.

V and J are TRBV15 and TRBJ1-1; maybe TRBD1 (6 bases). The CDR3 totals 13 residues. V was trimmed by 6 bases and J by 1 base, leaving 9 bases between them. The germline CDR1 and CDR2 sequences are LNHNV and YYDKDF (reference sequence). CDR3 loop: CATSQQGNTEAFF. DNA for the CDR3: TGTGCCACCAGTCAACAGGGGAACACTGAAGCTTTCTTT.

This sequence joins TRBV28 and TRBJ1-5, with D unresolved. The CDR3 length is 14 residues. Per the germline V gene, CDR1 is MDHEN and CDR2 is SYDVKM. Trimming left V 3 bases short and J 6 bases short, with 12 bases between. The CDR3 reads CASSFAIPGQPQHF. The CDR3 DNA sequence: TGTGCCAGCAGTTTTGCGATCCCGGGTCAGCCCCAGCATTTT.

The rearrangement joins TRBV2 to TRBJ1-2; D possibly corresponds to TRBD1 (6 bases). The length of the CDR3 is 16 residues. Germline CDR1 and CDR2: SNHLY and FYNNEI. Trimming stripped 6 bases from V and 4 bases from J, with 21 bases between. The CDR3 coding sequence is TGTGCCAGCAGGGCCCTTGAAGGGGGGTACGGCTATGGCTACACCTTC. Protein sequence: CASRALEGGYGYGYTF.

The V gene is TRBV7-8, the J gene TRBJ1-2; 8 bases agree with TRBD1. V was pared by 5 bases and J by 2 bases, with 7 bases of the junction left unmatched. The CDR3 spans 15 residues. Germline CDR1 and CDR2: SGHVS and FQNEAQ. This chain's CDR3 is CASSPRQGINYGYTF. In nucleotides, the CDR3 is TGTGCCAGCAGCCCAAGACAGGGGATAAACTATGGCTACACCTTC.